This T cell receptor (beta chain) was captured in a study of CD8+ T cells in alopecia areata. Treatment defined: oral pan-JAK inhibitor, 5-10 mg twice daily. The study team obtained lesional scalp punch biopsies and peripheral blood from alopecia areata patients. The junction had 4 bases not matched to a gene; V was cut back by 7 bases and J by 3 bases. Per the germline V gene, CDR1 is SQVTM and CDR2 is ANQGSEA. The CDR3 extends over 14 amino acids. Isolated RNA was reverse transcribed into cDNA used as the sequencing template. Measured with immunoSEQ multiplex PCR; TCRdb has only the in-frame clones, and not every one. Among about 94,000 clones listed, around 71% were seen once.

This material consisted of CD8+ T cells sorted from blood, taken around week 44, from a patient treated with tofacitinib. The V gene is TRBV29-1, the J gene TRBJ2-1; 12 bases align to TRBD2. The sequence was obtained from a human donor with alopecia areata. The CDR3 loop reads CSGKTSGGYNEQFF. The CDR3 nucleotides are TGCAGCGGGAAGACTAGCGGGGGCTACAATGAGCAGTTCTTC.